The 25 T cell receptor beta chains below were found in one sample sequenced in a study of blood T cells in healthy people across ages. Alongside a J-beta primer mix, a sample-barcoded 5' primer served in a second PCR lasting about 7 to 12 cycles. TCRdb re-called the 5' RACE reads with MiXCR, one entry per CDR3 protein. The sample lists more than 1.4 million distinct CDR3 sequences, around two fifths seen once, with roughly 8.2% in the top ten. Source material: blood. These receptors were taken from a woman younger than 35 in good health.

CDR3 amino acids: CASSPPILAKNIQYF. The CDR3 DNA reads as TGTGCCAGCAGTCCACCGATCTTAGCCAAAAACATTCAGTACTTC. The rearrangement uses TRBV12-3 or TRBV12-4 and TRBJ2-4; D is unclear. CDR3 length: 15 residues. V lost 5 bases and J lost 0, with 11 bases in between.

The CDR3 DNA reads as TGCAGTGCCTACCTGCCGGGAGCCCTAGCTAATGAGCAGTTCTTC. It specifies CSAYLPGALANEQFF. J is TRBJ2-1 and V is TRBV20-1; TRBD2 might be the D (6 bases). The CDR3 is 15 residues long. V gave up 6 bases and J gave up 7 bases, with 22 bases separating them. Germline assignment: CDR1 DFQATT and CDR2 SNEGSKA (reference sequence).

The rearrangement links TRBV7-9 to TRBJ1-6; unclear D gene. The CDR3 totals 16 residues. Deletions cut 4 bases from V and 3 bases from J, with 13 bases between. Germline V lookup: CDR1 SEHNR, CDR2 FQNEAQ (reference sequence). The CDR3 region is CASSSQEFNYNSPLHF. CDR3 coding DNA: TGTGCCAGCAGCTCTCAGGAATTTAACTATAATTCACCCCTCCACTTT.

The CDR3 here is CASMHTGGNEQYF. CDR3 nucleotide sequence: TGTGCCAGCATGCATACAGGGGGGAACGAGCAGTACTTC. The genes are TRBV6-1 and TRBJ2-5, with 8 nucleotides matching TRBD1. With the DNA end fitting TRBJ2-7 better, the J assignment may be wrong. Looked up from germline, CDR1 is MNHNS and CDR2 is SASEGT. The CDR3 runs 13 residues.

This chain uses TRBV21-1 with TRBJ2-1; the table's D call of TRBD2 was not tested on the DNA. TRBV21-1 is annotated as a pseudogene. The CDR3 covers 16 residues. This chain's CDR3 is CASSKGLAGCNNEQFF. The CDR3, as DNA: TGTGCCAGCAGCAAAGGACTAGCGGGATGCAACAATGAGCAGTTCTTC.

The chain recombines TRBV5-8 with TRBJ1-2; D is perhaps TRBD1 (6 bases). CDR1 SGHTS and CDR2 YDEGEE come from the germline V gene. This CDR3 contains 15 residues. V shed 4 bases and J shed 0 bases, with 13 bases lying between them. The CDR3 here is CASSLGDTANYGYTF. CDR3 in DNA: TGTGCCAGCAGCCTGGGGGACACAGCTAACTATGGCTACACCTTC.

V gene TRBV7-6 combines with J gene TRBJ2-5; TRBD2 matches 16 bases. The CDR3 has 18 residues. Losses at the gene ends were 7 bases for V and 4 bases for J; bases not matched to a gene: 12. CDR1 and CDR2 (germline): SGHVS, FNYEAQ. The CDR3 here is CASNTVGLAGGPGETQYF. The CDR3 coding sequence is TGTGCCAGCAACACCGTGGGACTAGCGGGGGGGCCAGGAGAGACCCAGTACTTC.

J is TRBJ1-1 and V is TRBV10-3, with D possibly matching TRBD1 (5 bases). V gave up 2 bases and J gave up 0 bases, with 13 bases separating them. The V gene's germline CDR1 is ENHRY and CDR2 SYGVKD. The CDR3 loop spans 16 amino acids. CDR3 bases: TGTGCCATCAGTGAGCGCGGGGGGGTCATGAACACTGAAGCTTTCTTT. Its translation: CAISERGGVMNTEAFF.

Only a few counts were recorded for this clonotype. J is TRBJ2-7 and V is TRBV5-1; perhaps D is TRBD1 or TRBD2 (5 bases each). The length of the CDR3 is 15 residues. Germline V gene data show CDR1 as SGHRS and CDR2 as YFSETQ. Trimming cost V 0 bases and J 2 bases, with 12 bases left between them. The CDR3 DNA reads TGCGCCAGCAGCTTGGGAGGGGACGGGACCTACGAGCAGTACTTC. Its protein product is CASSLGGDGTYEQYF.

The chain combines TRBV12-3 or TRBV12-4 with TRBJ1-4, with D uncertain. The V and J ends lost 4 bases and 5 bases respectively, with 14 bases between them. The CDR3 contains 15 residues. The CDR3 sequence: CASSSSGSENEKLFF. In DNA form, the CDR3 reads TGTGCCAGCAGTTCCTCCGGGAGTGAAAATGAAAAACTGTTTTTT.

In this sample, this clonotype turned up many times. CDR3 region: CSATVGGHGYTF. CDR3 bases: TGCAGTGCCACCGTCGGGGGTCATGGCTACACCTTC. V is TRBV20-1 and J is TRBJ1-2; D may be TRBD1 (5 bases). Germline V gene data show CDR1 as DFQATT and CDR2 as SNEGSKA (reference sequence). Trimming removed 6 bases at V and 6 bases at J, with 14 bases between. CDR3 size: 12 residues.

The chain recombines TRBV12-3 or TRBV12-4 with TRBJ2-7; D not resolved. Trimming removed 3 bases from V and 3 bases from J, with 12 bases in between. CDR3 length: 14 residues. The CDR3 protein is CASSFEENSYEQYF. CDR3 DNA sequence: TGTGCCAGCAGTTTTGAAGAGAATAGCTACGAGCAGTACTTC.

For this clonotype: This may be a read error, as it is one base from a much larger clone. The chain employs TRBV29-1 and TRBJ1-2, with D maybe TRBD1 (5 bases). The CDR3 consists of 12 residues. The V gene's germline CDR1 is SQVTM and CDR2 ANQGSEA. DNA of the CDR3: TGCAACGTTGAAGATCGGGGCAGCGGCTACACCTTC. It codes for CNVEDRGSGYTF.

This clonotype has more than one count but fewer than ten. This chain connects TRBV4-2 to TRBJ2-1; D might be TRBD1 or TRBD2, each matching 5 bases. Germline-derived CDR1 and CDR2 are LGHNA and YNFKEQ. This CDR3 has 16 residues. V was pared by 0 bases and J by 1 base, with 10 bases between. The CDR3 region has the DNA TGTGCCAGCAGCCAAGATCACGAGGGGTCCTACAATGAGCAGTTCTTC. Protein sequence: CASSQDHEGSYNEQFF.

On this clonotype itself: The junction departs from the called germline gene at one end, perhaps through a read error. The CDR3 sequence is CARSPSGSSYEQYF. The DNA for the CDR3 is TGTGCCCGCAGCCCCTCGGGGTCCTCCTACGAGCAGTACTTC. The chain uses TRBV4-2 and TRBJ2-7, with D possibly matching TRBD2 (5 bases). CDR1 and CDR2 (germline): LGHNA, YNFKEQ. The CDR3 has 14 amino acids.

This clonotype occurred a few times. The rearrangement links TRBV15 to TRBJ1-5; D is ambiguous. This CDR3 comprises 12 residues. Per germline, CDR1 LNHNV and CDR2 YYDKDF (reference sequence). Trimming removed 5 bases from V and 3 bases from J, with 5 bases in between. The CDR3 spells CATSWPNQPQHF. The CDR3 DNA is TGTGCCACCAGCTGGCCCAATCAGCCCCAGCATTTT.

For the CDR3, the DNA is TGTGCCAGCAGCCACTTGGTGGGGGCACGGTTCACTGAAGCTTTCTTT. The encoded protein is CASSHLVGARFTEAFF. The gene calls are TRBV14 and TRBJ1-1; D is perhaps TRBD1 (6 bases). CDR1 is SGHDN, CDR2 FVKESK, per germline. Trimming pared 3 bases from V and 4 bases from J, leaving 18 bases between. The CDR3 is 16 residues long.

The chain links TRBV5-5 to TRBJ2-2, with 7 bases matching TRBD2. Trimming cost V 1 base and J 4 bases; bases outside gene matches: 10. This CDR3 is built from 17 residues. Germline loops: CDR1 SGHKS, CDR2 YYEKEE (reference sequence). CDR3 protein: CASSLYASGTTTGELFF. CDR3 nucleotides: TGTGCCAGCAGCTTGTATGCTAGCGGTACCACCACCGGGGAGCTGTTTTTT. Full variable domain (outside the CDR3, taken from reference TRBV5-5 and TRBJ2-2): DAGVTQSPTHLIKTRGQQVTLRCSPISGHKSVSWYQQVLGQGPQFIFQYYEKEERGRGNFPDRFSARQFPNYSSELNVNALLLGDSALYLCASSLYASGTTTGELFFGEGSRLTVL.

The V gene is TRBV10-3, the J gene TRBJ2-1, with 8 bases identical to TRBD2. The germline CDR1 and CDR2 sequences are ENHRY and SYGVKD. V trimming: 0 bases; J trimming: 14 bases; junction bases outside the gene matches: 6. The CDR3 extends over 13 amino acids. This CDR3 reads CAISESSSREEFF. The CDR3 DNA is TGTGCCATCAGTGAGTCGAGTTCGCGGGAGGAGTTCTTC.

The J gene is TRBJ1-3, the V gene TRBV7-9; D possibly corresponds to TRBD1 (5 bases). CDR3 length: 17 amino acids. The ends were cut back, 4 bases at V and 0 bases at J, with 16 bases in the middle. The germline V gene encodes CDR1 SEHNR and CDR2 FQNEAQ (reference sequence). This CDR3 reads CASSSLQEGISGNTIYF. In DNA, the CDR3 is TGTGCCAGCAGCTCCTTACAGGAGGGAATCTCTGGAAACACCATATATTTT.

The chain uses TRBV29-1 and TRBJ2-5; D call uncertain. CDR3 length: 11 residues. V lost 3 bases to trimming and J lost 3 bases, with 5 bases between them. The germline gives CDR1 SQVTM, CDR2 ANQGSEA. Here the CDR3 DNA reads TGCAGCGTTGATGGAAAAGAGACCCAGTACTTC. It translates to CSVDGKETQYF.

CDR3: CASSPTSNQPQHF. CDR3 bases: TGTGCCAGCAGCCCGACCTCCAATCAGCCCCAGCATTTT. V usage is TRBV5-5 and J usage is TRBJ1-5; D is ambiguous. Trimming took 4 bases from V and 3 from J, leaving 8 bases between them. In germline, CDR1 is SGHKS, CDR2 YYEKEE (reference sequence). The CDR3 extends over 13 amino acids.

This clonotype turned up a few times. The rearrangement links TRBV2 to TRBJ2-3; D possibly corresponds to TRBD2 (6 bases). V was clipped by 8 bases and J by 0 bases, with 15 bases between them. The CDR3 totals 15 residues. The V gene's germline CDR1 is SNHLY and CDR2 FYNNEI. This CDR3 reads CASSGLRSSTDTQYF. CDR3 nucleotide sequence: TGTGCCAGCTCGGGACTCAGATCTAGCACAGATACGCAGTATTTT.

The chain employs TRBV12-3 or TRBV12-4 and TRBJ2-2; D gene unclear. The germline V and J ends were trimmed by 6 bases and 4 bases, with 9 bases remaining between them. CDR3 length: 13 amino acids. The CDR3 loop is CASREGPTGELFF. The CDR3 nucleotides are TGTGCCAGCAGGGAAGGTCCCACCGGGGAGCTGTTTTTT.

This clonotype was seen a few times. V gene TRBV6-5 combines with J gene TRBJ2-5, with 16 bases that match TRBD2. The J call is in doubt because the DNA end fits TRBJ2-7 better. CDR1 is MNHEY, CDR2 SVGAGI, per germline. The CDR3 extends over 16 amino acids. CDR3 sequence: CASSYGTSGRVGEQYF. The CDR3 DNA sequence: TGTGCCAGCAGTTACGGGACTAGCGGGAGGGTCGGCGAGCAGTACTTC.